The clone carrying this T cell receptor beta chain was recorded at least ten times. Researchers amplified the TCR beta CDR3 regions from RNA transcripts. First-round RT-PCR with HTBI primers amplified the TCR CDR3 region. Via MiXCR, TCRdb re-called the multiplex PCR reads, giving one row per CDR3 protein. The repertoire holds around 390,000 distinct CDR3 sequences, with roughly 15% as singletons. The CDR3 is made up of 15 amino acids. CDR1 and CDR2 from the germline V gene are SNHLY and FYNNEI. The V gene lost 0 bases and the J gene lost 7 bases, with 13 bases spanning the gap. The sample originates from a study of T cells in Graves' hyperthyroidism and ophthalmopathy.

The TCR comes from a woman younger than 45 with Graves' ophthalmopathy. This chain links TRBV2 with TRBJ2-4; a weak D match, TRBD2 (5 bases). Sequencing was done on a sample of blood. CDR3 nucleotide sequence: TGTGCCAGCAGTGAAGCGGGAGCGCTCCGGAACATTCAGTACTTC. Translating gives CASSEAGALRNIQYF.